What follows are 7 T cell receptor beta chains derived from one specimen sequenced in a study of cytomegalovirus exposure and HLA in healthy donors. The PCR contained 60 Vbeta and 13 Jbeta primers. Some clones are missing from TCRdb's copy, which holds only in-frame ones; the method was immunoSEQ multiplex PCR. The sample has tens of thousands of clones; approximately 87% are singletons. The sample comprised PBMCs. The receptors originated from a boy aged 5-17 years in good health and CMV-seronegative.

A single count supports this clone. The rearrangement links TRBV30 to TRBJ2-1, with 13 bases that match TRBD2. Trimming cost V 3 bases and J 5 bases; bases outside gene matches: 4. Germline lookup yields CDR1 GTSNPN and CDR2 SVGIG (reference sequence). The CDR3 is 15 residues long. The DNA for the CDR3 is TGTGCCTGGAGGCCGGGACTAGCGGGGAACAATGAGCAGTTCTTC. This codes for CAWRPGLAGNNEQFF. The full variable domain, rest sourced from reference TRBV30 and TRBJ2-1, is SQTIHQWPATLVQPVGSPLSLECTVEGTSNPNLYWYRQAAGRGLQLLFYSVGIGQISSEVPQNLSASRPQDRQFILSSKKLLLSDSGFYLCAWRPGLAGNNEQFFGPGTRLTVL.

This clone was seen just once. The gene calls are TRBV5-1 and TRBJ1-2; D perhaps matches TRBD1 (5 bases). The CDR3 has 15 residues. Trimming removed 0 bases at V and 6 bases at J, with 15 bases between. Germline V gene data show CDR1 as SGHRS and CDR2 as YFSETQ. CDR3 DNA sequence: TGCGCCAGCAGCTTGGATCAGGGTTGGGGAAATGGCTACACCTTC. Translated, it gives CASSLDQGWGNGYTF.

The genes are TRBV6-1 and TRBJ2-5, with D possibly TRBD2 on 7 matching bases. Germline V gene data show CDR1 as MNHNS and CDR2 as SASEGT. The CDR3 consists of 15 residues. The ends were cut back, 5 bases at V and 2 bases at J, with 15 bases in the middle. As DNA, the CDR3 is TGTGCCAGCAGTCCCCTCGGGGGGCGTCAAGAGACCCAGTACTTC. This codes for CASSPLGGRQETQYF.

CDR3 sequence reads: CASSLVAGNTGELFF. The CDR3 bases are TGTGCCAGCAGCTTAGTTGCGGGTAACACCGGGGAGCTGTTTTTT. The chain combines TRBV7-6 with TRBJ2-2; a weak D match, TRBD2 (5 bases). Trimming removed 1 base from V and 2 bases from J, with 8 bases in between. This CDR3 contains 15 residues. Germline V gene lookup returns CDR1 SGHVS and CDR2 FNYEAQ.

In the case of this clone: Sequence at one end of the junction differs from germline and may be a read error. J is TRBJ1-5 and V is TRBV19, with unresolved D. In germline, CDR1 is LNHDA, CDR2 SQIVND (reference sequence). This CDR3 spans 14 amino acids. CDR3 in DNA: TGTGCCAGTAGTACAGCAATTAGCTATCAGCCCCAGCATTTT. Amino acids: CASSTAISYQPQHF.

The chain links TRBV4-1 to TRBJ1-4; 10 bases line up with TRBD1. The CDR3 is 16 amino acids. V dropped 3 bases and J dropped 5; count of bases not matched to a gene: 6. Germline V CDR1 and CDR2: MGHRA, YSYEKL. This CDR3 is CASSQPRTGGNEKLFF. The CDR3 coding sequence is TGCGCCAGCAGCCAGCCCCGGACAGGGGGAAATGAAAAACTGTTTTTT.

The DNA for the CDR3 is TGTGCCAGCAGTGTAACTAGCGGGGGCACAGATACGCAGTATTTT. Protein sequence: CASSVTSGGTDTQYF. The rearrangement joins TRBV6-4 to TRBJ2-3; 10 bases are a match to TRBD2. With V trimmed by 4 bases and J by 1 base, 2 bases remained unmatched. The CDR3 is 15 amino acids. The germline CDR1 and CDR2 sequences are MRHNA and SNTAGT.